These T cell receptor beta chains were read from a single sample in a study of blood T cell repertoires in COVID-19. Generated by immunoSEQ multiplex PCR, the TCRdb table keeps only in-frame clones and is missing some. This sample has tens of thousands of clones; approximately 85% occur once, and the top ten carry around a third. Material for sequencing was peripheral blood. The receptors derive from a man in his 70s with acute or convalescent COVID-19. Each CDR3 is given with its conserved first and last residue. A D gene is named only where the DNA matches it firmly.

d_call j_call v_call cdr3_nt cdr3_aa
TRBD1 TRBJ1-4 TRBV7-9 TGTGCCAGCAGCTTAGGGGACAGGGACGAGGAAAAACTGTTTTTT CASSLGDRDEEKLFF
TRBD1 TRBJ1-4 TRBV6-5 TGTGCCAGCAGTTCGGGACAGGGGGGTGAAAAACTGTTTTTT CASSSGQGGEKLFF
TRBD2 TRBJ2-1 TRBV7-9 TGTGCCAGCAGCTTAAGGACTAGCGGGAGCCACAATGAGCAGTTCTTC CASSLRTSGSHNEQFF
TRBD2 TRBJ2-1 TRBV6-6 TGTGCCAGCAGACCGGGACTAAATTACAATGAGCAGTTCTTC CASRPGLNYNEQFF
TRBD2 TRBJ2-7 TRBV5-1 TGCGCCAGCAGCTACCGACTAGCGGGCCGAGCTCCTGACGAGCAGTACTTC CASSYRLAGRAPDEQYF
NA TRBJ1-1 TRBV2 TGTGCCAGCAGTGAAGGGTGGGGCAGGGCAATGAACACTGAAGCTTTCTTT CASSEGWGRAMNTEAFF
NA TRBJ1-3 TRBV6-2/TRBV6-3 TGTGCCAGCAGTTACCCAAAGACCTGGAGCTCTGGAAACACCATATATTTT CASSYPKTWSSGNTIYF
TRBD2 TRBJ2-1 TRBV4-1 TGCGCCAGCAGCCAAGGCCTAACTAGCGCCCCAGGGCAGTTCTTC CASSQGLTSAPGQFF
NA TRBJ2-6 TRBV2 TGTGCCAGCAGTGTCGGTGGGGGGACCAGGTCGCTCCTGACTTTC CASSVGGGTRSLLTF
TRBD2 TRBJ2-1 TRBV2 TGTGCCAGCAAGGAGCGGGGGGTTAACAATGAGCAGTTCTTC CASKERGVNNEQFF
TRBD1 TRBJ1-6 TRBV7-9 TGTGCCAGCAGCCTGGACAGGGATGGGAGTTCACCCCTCCACTTT CASSLDRDGSSPLHF
NA TRBJ2-5 TRBV19 TGTGCCAGTAGCCACCCCTCCGCCGGGGCCGTTGGGGAGGCCCAGTACTTC CASSHPSAGAVGEAQYF